This entry is about one TCR beta chain. These data come from a study of T-cell memory formation after mild COVID-19. TCRdb itself ran the 5' RACE reads through MiXCR, one entry per CDR3 protein. The data show roughly 610,000 distinct CDR3 sequences, 17% seen once. The ends lost 4 bases at V and 2 bases at J; junction bases unmatched: 4. This CDR3 region has 13 residues. Germline values: CDR1 SQVTM, CDR2 ANQGSEA. The chain recombines TRBV29-1 with TRBJ2-7, with 8 bases fitting TRBD1. The sequence was collected from an adult woman who had mild COVID-19 (a few samples of this study predate the infection). Cell type and time point are not known. Sequenced material: PBMCs or a T cell subset sorted from them (not recorded which). The DNA for the CDR3 is TGCAGCGTTGTGAAACAGGGGGCCTACGAGCAGTACTTC. It specifies CSVVKQGAYEQYF.